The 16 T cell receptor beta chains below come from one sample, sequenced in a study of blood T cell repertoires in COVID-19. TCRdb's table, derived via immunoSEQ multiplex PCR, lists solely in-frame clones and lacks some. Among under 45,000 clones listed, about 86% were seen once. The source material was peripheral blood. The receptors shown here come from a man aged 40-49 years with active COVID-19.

As DNA, the CDR3 is TGTGCCAGCAGCGTTGCAGGGCTGAACACTGAAGCTTTCTTT. Its protein product is CASSVAGLNTEAFF. The rearrangement links TRBV9 to TRBJ1-1; D perhaps matches TRBD1 (5 bases). Deletions cut 2 bases from V and 0 bases from J, with 8 bases between. There are 14 residues in the CDR3. Germline lookup yields CDR1 SGDLS and CDR2 YYNGEE.

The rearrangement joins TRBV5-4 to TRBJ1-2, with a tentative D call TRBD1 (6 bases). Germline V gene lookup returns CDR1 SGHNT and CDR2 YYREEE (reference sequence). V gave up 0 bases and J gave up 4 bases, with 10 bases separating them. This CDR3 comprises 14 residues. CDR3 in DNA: TGTGCCAGCAGCTTGGGGCCAGGGGTCTATGGCTACACCTTC. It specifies CASSLGPGVYGYTF.

CDR3 DNA sequence: TGTGCCAGCAGCGTTAGCGGGGGAGGGGATACGCAGTATTTT. Its translation is CASSVSGGGDTQYF. The J gene is TRBJ2-3, the V gene TRBV7-9, with 9 bases aligning to TRBD2. CDR1 is SEHNR and CDR2 is FQNEAQ in the germline V gene (reference sequence). The CDR3 runs to 14 residues. With 5 bases clipped from V and 6 bases from J, the junction kept 6 bases outside the gene matches.

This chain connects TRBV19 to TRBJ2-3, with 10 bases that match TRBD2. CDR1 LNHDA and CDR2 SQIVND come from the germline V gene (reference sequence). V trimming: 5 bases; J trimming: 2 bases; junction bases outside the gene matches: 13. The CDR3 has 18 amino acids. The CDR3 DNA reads TGTGCCAGTAGTTTACTACCGGGACTAGCGTCACACACAGATACGCAGTATTTT. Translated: CASSLLPGLASHTDTQYF.

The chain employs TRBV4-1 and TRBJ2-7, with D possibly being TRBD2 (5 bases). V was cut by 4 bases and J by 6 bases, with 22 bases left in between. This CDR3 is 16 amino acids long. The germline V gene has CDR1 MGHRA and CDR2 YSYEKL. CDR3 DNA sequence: TGCGCCAGCAGCCCGTTTGGACTGGGGATGGATTTCGAGCAGTACTTC. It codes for CASSPFGLGMDFEQYF.

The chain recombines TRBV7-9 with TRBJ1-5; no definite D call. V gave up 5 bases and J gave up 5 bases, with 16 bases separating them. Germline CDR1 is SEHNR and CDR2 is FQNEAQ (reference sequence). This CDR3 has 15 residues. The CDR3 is CASSPHGLGDQPQHF. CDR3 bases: TGTGCCAGCAGCCCCCACGGACTTGGGGATCAGCCCCAGCATTTT.

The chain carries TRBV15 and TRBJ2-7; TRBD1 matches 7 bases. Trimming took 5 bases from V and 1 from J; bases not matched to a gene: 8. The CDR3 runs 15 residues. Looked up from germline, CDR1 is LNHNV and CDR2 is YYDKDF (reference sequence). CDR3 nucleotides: TGTGCCACCAGCTCTTCCCAGGGGGTGTCCTACGAGCAGTACTTC. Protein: CATSSSQGVSYEQYF.

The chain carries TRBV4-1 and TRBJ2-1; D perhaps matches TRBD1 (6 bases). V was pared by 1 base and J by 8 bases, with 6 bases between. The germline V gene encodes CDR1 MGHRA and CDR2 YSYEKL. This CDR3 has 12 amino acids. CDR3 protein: CASSQAGDEQFF. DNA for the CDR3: TGCGCCAGCAGCCAAGCAGGGGATGAGCAGTTCTTC.

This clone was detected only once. The CDR3 DNA sequence: TGTGCCAGCAGCCCACTAGCGGGGGGCAATGAGCAGTTCTTC. This translates into CASSPLAGGNEQFF. The genes are TRBV7-8 and TRBJ2-1, with 12 bases identical to TRBD2. The CDR3 consists of 14 residues. Germline trimming cut 5 bases from V and 6 bases from J; bases unmatched to any gene: 2. Germline V gene data show CDR1 as SGHVS and CDR2 as FQNEAQ. Drawing the rest from reference TRBV7-8 and TRBJ2-1, the complete variable domain is GAGVSQSPRYKVAKRGQDVALRCDPISGHVSLFWYQQALGQGPEFLTYFQNEAQLDKSGLPSDRFFAERPEGSVSTLKIQRTQQEDSAVYLCASSPLAGGNEQFFGPGTRLTVL.

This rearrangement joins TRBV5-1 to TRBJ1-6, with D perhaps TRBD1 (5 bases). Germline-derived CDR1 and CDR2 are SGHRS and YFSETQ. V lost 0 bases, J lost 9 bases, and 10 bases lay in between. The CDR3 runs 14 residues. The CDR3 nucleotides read TGCGCCAGCAGCTTGGCCGGGAGGGGTTCACCCCTCCACTTT. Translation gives CASSLAGRGSPLHF.

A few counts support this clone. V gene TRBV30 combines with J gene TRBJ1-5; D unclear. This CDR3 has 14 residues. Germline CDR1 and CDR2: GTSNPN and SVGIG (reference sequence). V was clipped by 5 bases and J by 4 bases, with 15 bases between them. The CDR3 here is CAWERPGDNQPQHF. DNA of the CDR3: TGTGCCTGGGAGAGACCCGGGGATAATCAGCCCCAGCATTTT.

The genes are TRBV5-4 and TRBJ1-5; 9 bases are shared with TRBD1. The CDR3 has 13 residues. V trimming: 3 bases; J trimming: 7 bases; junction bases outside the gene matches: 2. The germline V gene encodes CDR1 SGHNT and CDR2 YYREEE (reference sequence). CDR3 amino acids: CASSSGQGQPQHF. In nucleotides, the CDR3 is TGTGCCAGCAGCTCGGGACAGGGCCAGCCCCAGCATTTT.

CDR3 sequence (DNA): TGTGCCAGCAGTCCGAGACAGGACGCCCTCTATGGCTACACCTTC. Translation gives CASSPRQDALYGYTF. V is TRBV6-5 and J is TRBJ1-2; tentatively, D is TRBD1 (6 bases). Trimming left V 5 bases short and J 4 bases short, with 17 bases between. The CDR3 totals 15 residues. The germline V gene encodes CDR1 MNHEY and CDR2 SVGAGI.

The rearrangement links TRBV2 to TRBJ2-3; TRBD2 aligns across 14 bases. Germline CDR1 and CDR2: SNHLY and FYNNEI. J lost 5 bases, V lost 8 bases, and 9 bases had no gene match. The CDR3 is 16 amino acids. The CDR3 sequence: CASLRTSGRSGDTQYF. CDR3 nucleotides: TGTGCCAGCTTAAGGACTAGCGGGAGGAGTGGAGATACGCAGTATTTT.

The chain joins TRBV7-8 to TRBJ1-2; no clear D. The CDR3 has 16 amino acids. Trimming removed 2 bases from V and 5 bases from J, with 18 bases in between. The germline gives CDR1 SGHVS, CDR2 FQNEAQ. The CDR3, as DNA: TGTGCCAGCAGCTTATTTTCGTCAGGAATCGAATATGGCTACACCTTC. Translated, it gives CASSLFSSGIEYGYTF.

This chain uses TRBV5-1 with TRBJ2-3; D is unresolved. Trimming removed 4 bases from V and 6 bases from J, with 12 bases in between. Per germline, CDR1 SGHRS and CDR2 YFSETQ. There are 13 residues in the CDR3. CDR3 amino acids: CASSTQTGDTQYF. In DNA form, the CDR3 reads TGCGCCAGCAGCACCCAAACCGGGGATACGCAGTATTTT.